The 23 T cell receptor beta chains presented below share a single source sample, sequenced in a study of blood T cell repertoires in COVID-19. Assay: immunoSEQ multiplex PCR; the TCRdb copy retains only in-frame clones and omits some. The sample records around 250,000 clones, around 90% being singletons. The sample taken for sequencing was peripheral blood. All receptors come from a middle-aged woman who had recovered from COVID-19.

This clone has just a few counts. The chain carries TRBV19 and TRBJ2-7; TRBD2 matches 7 bases. Germline V CDR1 and CDR2: LNHDA, SQIVND (reference sequence). Trimming cost V 5 bases and J 2 bases; bases outside gene matches: 6. The CDR3 is 14 residues long. In DNA, the CDR3 is TGTGCCAGTAGTTCCCAGCGGGGCGCCTACGAGCAGTACTTC. It translates to CASSSQRGAYEQYF.

This clone has only one observation. The chain recombines TRBV15 with TRBJ2-7; the D gene is possibly TRBD2 (5 bases). This CDR3 has 14 amino acids. Trimming cost V 0 bases and J 2 bases, with 8 bases left between them. Germline lookup yields CDR1 LNHNV and CDR2 YYDKDF (reference sequence). CDR3 bases: TGTGCCACCAGCAGAGAATTGGAGGCCTACGAGCAGTACTTC. The encoded protein is CATSRELEAYEQYF.

The chain combines TRBV7-8 with TRBJ1-1; tentative D call: TRBD1 (6 bases). CDR3 length equals 16 residues. CDR1 SGHVS and CDR2 FQNEAQ come from the germline V gene. Trimming removed 5 bases at V and 2 bases at J, with 18 bases between. The CDR3 DNA reads TGTGCCAGCAGCCCCCCTTTTGGGACACATAACACTGAAGCTTTCTTT. The encoded protein is CASSPPFGTHNTEAFF.

V is TRBV27 and J is TRBJ2-1, with 14 positions matching TRBD2. CDR3 length equals 16 residues. Germline V gives CDR1 MNHEY, CDR2 SMNVEV (reference sequence). The V segment lost 6 bases and the J segment 7 bases; nucleotides outside the gene matches: 8. The CDR3 DNA follows: TGTGCCAGCAGACCTGGGACTAGCGGGAGTATAAATGAGCAGTTCTTC. Translated, it gives CASRPGTSGSINEQFF.

The chain carries TRBV15 and TRBJ2-7; perhaps TRBD2 as D (6 bases). V was cut by 1 base and J by 7 bases, with 8 bases left in between. This CDR3 comprises 12 residues. Germline CDR1 LNHNV, CDR2 YYDKDF (reference sequence). The CDR3 sequence: CATSRVREEQYF. The CDR3 DNA follows: TGTGCCACCAGCAGAGTCCGGGAGGAGCAGTACTTC.

The chain couples TRBV9 to TRBJ1-5; D remains unclear. Germline V CDR1 and CDR2: SGDLS, YYNGEE. The V gene lost 4 bases and the J gene lost 4 bases, with 6 bases spanning the gap. The CDR3 runs 12 residues. CDR3 amino acids: CASSRGNQPQHF. CDR3 sequence (DNA): TGTGCCAGCAGCCGGGGAAATCAGCCCCAGCATTTT.

The chain joins TRBV18 to TRBJ2-6; D may be TRBD1 (6 bases). Deletions cut 3 bases from V and 0 bases from J, with 6 bases between. Germline V lookup: CDR1 KGHSH, CDR2 LQKENI. The CDR3 has 15 residues. In DNA form, the CDR3 reads TGTGCCAGCTCACCGGACAGCTCTGGGGCCAACGTCCTGACTTTC. Translated, it gives CASSPDSSGANVLTF.

This clone has only one observation. This rearrangement joins TRBV6-5 to TRBJ2-7; TRBD2 matches at 10 bases. The germline V gene encodes CDR1 MNHEY and CDR2 SVGAGI. This CDR3 region has 13 residues. V lost 9 bases to trimming and J lost 4 bases; unmatched junction nucleotides: 6. CDR3 sequence (DNA): TGTGCCAGACCCGGGACTAGCGATTACGAGCAGTACTTC. Residues: CARPGTSDYEQYF.

The V call is TRBV7-3, the J call TRBJ2-1; no reliable D call. The CDR3 extends over 13 amino acids. CDR1 SGHTA and CDR2 FQGTGA come from the germline V gene. The V and J ends lost 2 bases and 7 bases respectively, with 9 bases between them. The CDR3 nucleotides are TGTGCCAGCAGCTTAGATCTATTAAATGAGCAGTTCTTC. Translating gives CASSLDLLNEQFF.

The chain joins TRBV28 to TRBJ1-5, with TRBD1 as a possible D gene (6 bases). Germline lookup yields CDR1 MDHEN and CDR2 SYDVKM. V lost 5 bases, J lost 3 bases, and 14 bases lay in between. The length of the CDR3 is 15 residues. The DNA for the CDR3 is TGTGCCAGCAGTCACGACAGGTCCCCCAATCAGCCCCAGCATTTT. It yields the protein CASSHDRSPNQPQHF.

This chain links TRBV18 with TRBJ2-4; 8 nucleotides match TRBD1. The CDR3 sequence is 17 residues long. Germline CDR1 and CDR2: KGHSH and LQKENI. With 3 bases clipped from V and 6 bases from J, the junction kept 13 bases outside the gene matches. CDR3 nucleotide sequence: TGTGCCAGCTCACCCACAGGGGGTGTGCGGGCGGGAAACATTCAGTACTTC. This translates into CASSPTGGVRAGNIQYF. Supplemented by reference TRBV18 and TRBJ2-4, the full variable domain reads NAGVMQNPRHLVRRRGQEARLRCSPMKGHSHVYWYRQLPEEGLKFMVYLQKENIIDESGMPKERFSAEFPKEGPSILRIQQVVRGDSAAYFCASSPTGGVRAGNIQYFGAGTRLSVL.

The chain's CDR3 is CASSQGSLNEQFF. The CDR3 DNA reads TGTGCCAGCAGCCAGGGATCTTTAAATGAGCAGTTCTTC. V is TRBV2 and J is TRBJ2-1; tentative D call: TRBD1 (5 bases). V lost 6 bases to trimming and J lost 7 bases, with 13 bases between them. The CDR3 is 13 amino acids. Germline CDR1 SNHLY, CDR2 FYNNEI. The full variable domain, with the rest looked up from reference TRBV2 and TRBJ2-1, is EPEVTQTPSHQVTQMGQEVILRCVPISNHLYFYWYRQILGQKVEFLVSFYNNEISEKSEIFDDQFSVERPDGSNFTLKIRSTKLEDSAMYFCASSQGSLNEQFFGPGTRLTVL.

This clone was detected only once. The chain combines TRBV19 with TRBJ1-5; weak D call: TRBD1 (5 bases). This CDR3 region has 17 residues. The V end was cut by 3 bases, the J end by 3 bases, with 18 bases between. Germline V gives CDR1 LNHDA, CDR2 SQIVND (reference sequence). The DNA of the CDR3 is TGTGCCAGTAGTATTCTGGAGGGGAGAAGACTCAATCAGCCCCAGCATTTT. Its translation is CASSILEGRRLNQPQHF.

This clone was recorded only once. CDR3 amino acids: CASSFNRGGETQYF. CDR3 DNA: TGTGCCAGCAGCTTTAACAGGGGTGGCGAGACCCAGTACTTC. This rearrangement joins TRBV11-2 to TRBJ2-5; 7 nucleotides match TRBD1. The CDR3 is 14 amino acids. V shed 3 bases and J 5 bases; nucleotides not matched to a gene: 6. CDR1 SGHAT and CDR2 FQNNGV come from the germline V gene.

This rearrangement joins TRBV11-1 to TRBJ2-7, with 7 bases matching TRBD1. The ends lost 4 bases at V and 3 bases at J; junction bases unmatched: 9. The germline V gene has CDR1 SGHAT and CDR2 FQDESV (reference sequence). The CDR3 extends over 15 amino acids. CDR3 protein: CASSSTGTANYEQYF. CDR3 DNA: TGTGCCAGCAGCTCCACCGGGACAGCAAACTACGAGCAGTACTTC.

The chain recombines TRBV11-2 with TRBJ2-5, with 9 bases lining up with TRBD1. V shed 6 bases and J 0 bases; nucleotides not matched to a gene: 11. This CDR3 contains 17 residues. The germline CDR1 and CDR2 sequences are SGHAT and FQNNGV. CDR3 coding DNA: TGTGCCAGCAGAACAGGGGGCCCCGGCCTTTACCAAGAGACCCAGTACTTC. This encodes CASRTGGPGLYQETQYF.

The chain uses TRBV5-1 and TRBJ2-3; maybe TRBD2 (6 bases). Trimming pared 3 bases from V and 7 bases from J, leaving 18 bases between. This CDR3 is 15 amino acids long. CDR1 SGHRS and CDR2 YFSETQ come from the germline V gene. CDR3 amino acids: CASSSGGTLPYTQYF. CDR3 DNA sequence: TGCGCCAGCAGCTCTGGGGGGACTCTACCTTATACGCAGTATTTT.

The genes are TRBV28 and TRBJ1-2; 7 nucleotides line up with TRBD1. From germline, CDR1 is MDHEN and CDR2 SYDVKM. With V trimmed by 6 bases and J by 4 bases, 11 bases remained unmatched. The CDR3 runs to 15 residues. CDR3 nucleotides: TGTGCCAGCAGCGTAGGGGGCTCAAGGATCTATGGCTACACCTTC. The encoded protein is CASSVGGSRIYGYTF.

The chain combines TRBV28 with TRBJ2-7; 14 bases are shared with TRBD2. Germline lookup yields CDR1 MDHEN and CDR2 SYDVKM. The CDR3 length is 16 residues. The V segment lost 6 bases and the J segment 0 bases; nucleotides outside the gene matches: 4. CDR3 sequence: CASSRGTSGSSYEQYF. The DNA of the CDR3 is TGTGCCAGCAGCCGCGGGACTAGCGGGAGCTCCTACGAGCAGTACTTC.

J is TRBJ2-2 and V is TRBV2, with 8 bases aligning to TRBD1. This CDR3 comprises 14 residues. The trim removed 5 bases at V and 4 bases at J, leaving 3 bases unmatched. From germline, CDR1 is SNHLY and CDR2 FYNNEI. Here the CDR3 reads CASSRTGGTGELFF. The CDR3 DNA follows: TGTGCCAGCAGTAGAACAGGGGGCACCGGGGAGCTGTTTTTT.

DNA for the CDR3: TGTGCCAGCAGTGACAGCATGTGTACAGGGCCCCTCTTAAGCTCCTACGAGCAGTACTTC. Protein product: CASSDSMCTGPLLSSYEQYF. The chain couples TRBV6-4 to TRBJ2-7; TRBD1 is a possible D gene (6 bases). Trimming left V 2 bases short and J 0 bases short, with 26 bases between. The CDR3 runs to 20 residues. Germline lookup yields CDR1 MRHNA and CDR2 SNTAGT.

The CDR3 loop reads CASSEQGSKNIQYF. CDR3 sequence (DNA): TGTGCCAGCAGTGAGCAGGGTTCCAAAAACATTCAGTACTTC. This chain connects TRBV6-1 to TRBJ2-4; tentatively, D is TRBD1 (5 bases). Germline V gene data show CDR1 as MNHNS and CDR2 as SASEGT. Between the trimmed V and J ends, which lost 3 bases and 2 bases, there was a span of 8 bases. CDR3 length equals 14 residues.

V and J are TRBV19 and TRBJ2-5; weak D call: TRBD1 (6 bases). Trimming pared 3 bases from V and 5 bases from J, leaving 19 bases between. The CDR3 sequence is 16 residues long. Germline-derived CDR1 and CDR2 are LNHDA and SQIVND (reference sequence). This CDR3 reads CASSIDRFALRETQYF. In DNA, the CDR3 is TGTGCCAGTAGTATTGACAGGTTCGCCCTACGGGAGACCCAGTACTTC.